The 26 T cell receptor beta chains listed next were all sequenced from one sample in a study of blood T cells in healthy people across ages. With a J-beta primer mix and a sample-barcoded 5' primer, a second PCR ran 7 to 11 cycles. TCRdb processed the 5' RACE reads anew with MiXCR; each CDR3 protein has one entry. This table holds 1.8 million or so distinct CDR3 sequences, about 39% found once. The sequencing sample was made of blood. The receptors shown here come from a human donor in good health.

As to this clonotype: A junction boundary mismatches the germline segment, possibly from a read error. The rearrangement uses TRBV6-2 or TRBV6-3 and TRBJ2-4; 7 bases align to TRBD2. The J call is uncertain, as TRBJ2-7 better fits the DNA end. This CDR3 is built from 15 residues. Germline V CDR1 and CDR2: MNHEY, SVGEGT. CDR3 nucleotide sequence: TGTGCCGGCAGTTATCCGACAGCGGGGTCCTACGAGCAGTACTTC. Translated: CAGSYPTAGSYEQYF.

The V and J genes are TRBV10-2 and TRBJ2-7; 11 bases agree with TRBD1. V lost 7 bases to trimming and J lost 4 bases; unmatched junction nucleotides: 6. This CDR3 contains 14 residues. The germline gives CDR1 WSHSY, CDR2 SAAADI. The CDR3 spells CASKIGQGAYEQYF. The CDR3 DNA follows: TGCGCCAGCAAAATCGGACAGGGGGCTTACGAGCAGTACTTC.

The J gene is TRBJ2-1, the V gene TRBV7-9, with TRBD1 as a possible D gene (5 bases). The CDR3 covers 15 residues. Germline V gives CDR1 SEHNR, CDR2 FQNEAQ (reference sequence). Trimming shortened V by 0 bases and J by 11 bases, and 17 bases separated the two germline ends. CDR3 nucleotides: TGTGCCAGCAGCTTAGCGGATCTGGGGCGGTCAAAGCAGTTCTTC. It is translated as CASSLADLGRSKQFF.

The rearrangement links TRBV25-1 to TRBJ1-2; D not certain. With 3 bases removed from V and 5 bases from J, the gap between germline ends came to 7 bases. The germline CDR1 and CDR2 sequences are MGHDK and SYGVNS. The CDR3 contains 12 residues. This chain's CDR3 is CASSDSDYGYTF. The CDR3 DNA sequence: TGTGCCAGCAGTGATTCAGATTATGGCTACACCTTC.

The chain is built from TRBV20-1 and TRBJ2-1, with 7 bases lining up with TRBD1. The J call could be wrong; TRBJ2-7 is a better fit for the DNA end. The germline V gene encodes CDR1 DFQATT and CDR2 SNEGSKA (reference sequence). CDR3 size: 15 residues. This chain's CDR3 is CSARDRDRDYNEQYF. The DNA of the CDR3 is TGCAGTGCTAGGGACCGGGACAGAGATTACAATGAGCAGTACTTC.

This clonotype was found a few times. V gene TRBV5-6 combines with J gene TRBJ2-7; TRBD2 matches at 8 bases. Trimming cost V 3 bases and J 3 bases; bases outside gene matches: 5. Looked up from germline, CDR1 is SGHDT and CDR2 is YYEEEE. This CDR3 region has 14 residues. CDR3 in amino acids: CASSSRGGDYEQYF. The CDR3 bases are TGTGCCAGCAGCTCCCGGGGGGGGGACTACGAGCAGTACTTC.

The V gene is TRBV7-2, the J gene TRBJ1-2; the D gene is possibly TRBD1 (5 bases). This CDR3 has 15 residues. The germline V and J ends were trimmed by 1 base and 4 bases, with 13 bases remaining between them. The germline V gene encodes CDR1 SGHTA and CDR2 FQGNSA. CDR3: CASSLDSGRSYGYTF. Here the CDR3 DNA reads TGTGCCAGCAGCTTAGATTCAGGGCGTAGCTATGGCTACACCTTC.

A note on this clonotype: The CDR3 does not end in the conserved phenylalanine or tryptophan, so this is likely a read error. The chain couples TRBV7-3 to TRBJ1-6, with 9 bases lining up with TRBD1. V shed 0 bases and J 10 bases; nucleotides not matched to a gene: 10. CDR1 and CDR2 (germline): SGHTA, FQGTGA. The CDR3 covers 17 residues. The CDR3 here is CASSLTGQGRVGSPLHL. The CDR3 DNA is TGTGCCAGCAGCTTAACTGGACAGGGGCGTGTTGGATCACCCCTCCACCTT.

The rearrangement joins TRBV12-3 or TRBV12-4 to TRBJ1-2; D is possibly TRBD1 (6 bases). The germline V and J ends were trimmed by 5 bases and 7 bases, with 20 bases remaining between them. The CDR3 sequence is 15 residues long. The CDR3 bases are TGTGCCAGCAGTCGTCCCGGGGGGGGCGGTCTTGGCTACACCTTC. This codes for CASSRPGGGGLGYTF.

This chain links TRBV7-9 with TRBJ2-5; no reliable D call. The J call is uncertain, as TRBJ2-7 better fits the DNA end. The CDR3 runs to 13 residues. Germline loops: CDR1 SEHNR, CDR2 FQNEAQ (reference sequence). The CDR3 reads CASSLPTRYEQYF. CDR3 coding DNA: TGTGCCAGCAGCTTACCTACACGCTACGAGCAGTACTTC.

J is TRBJ2-7 and V is TRBV28; the match to TRBD1 covers 9 bases. The germline V gene encodes CDR1 MDHEN and CDR2 SYDVKM. The CDR3 runs 15 residues. V lost 6 bases to trimming and J lost 0 bases; unmatched junction nucleotides: 6. CDR3 DNA: TGTGCCAGCAGAACACAGGGGGCGAACTCCTACGAGCAGTACTTC. It is translated as CASRTQGANSYEQYF.

This chain links TRBV30 with TRBJ2-3; D might be TRBD1 (7 bases). Germline V gene lookup returns CDR1 GTSNPN and CDR2 SVGIG (reference sequence). There are 15 residues in the CDR3. Trimming shortened V by 0 bases and J by 4 bases, and 14 bases separated the two germline ends. The CDR3 reads CAWSVGRGESDTQYF. DNA for the CDR3: TGTGCCTGGAGTGTAGGCAGGGGGGAGTCAGATACGCAGTATTTT.

V usage is TRBV15 and J usage is TRBJ1-1; 9 bases match TRBD1. The V gene end was trimmed by 5 bases and the J gene end by 6 bases; junction bases not matched to a gene: 13. CDR1 is LNHNV, CDR2 YYDKDF, per germline (reference sequence). The CDR3 has 16 residues. CDR3 DNA: TGTGCCACCAGCGGACGGACAGGGGCCACTTTAGCTGAAGCTTTCTTT. Its translation: CATSGRTGATLAEAFF. Using reference TRBV15 and TRBJ1-1 for the parts outside the CDR3, the full variable domain is DAMVIQNPRYQVTQFGKPVTLSCSQTLNHNVMYWYQQKSSQAPKLLFHYYDKDFNNEADTPDNFQSRRPNTSFCFLDIRSPGLGDTAMYLCATSGRTGATLAEAFFGQGTRLTVV.

The V and J genes are TRBV2 and TRBJ2-5; 9 bases fit TRBD2. V was pared by 6 bases and J by 5 bases, with 4 bases of the junction left unmatched. CDR1 is SNHLY and CDR2 is FYNNEI in the germline V gene. The CDR3 is 13 amino acids. The CDR3: CASSGLARETQYF. The CDR3 bases are TGTGCCAGCAGCGGACTAGCGAGGGAGACCCAGTACTTC.

This rearrangement joins TRBV11-2 to TRBJ2-1; the match to TRBD1 covers 9 bases. CDR3 length: 18 amino acids. Germline V lookup: CDR1 SGHAT, CDR2 FQNNGV. The V and J ends lost 5 bases and 9 bases, in that order; junction bases with no gene match: 20. The CDR3 spells CASSVKTGTGSRQGEQFF. CDR3 sequence (DNA): TGTGCCAGCAGCGTCAAAACCGGGACAGGGTCCCGGCAAGGTGAGCAGTTCTTC.

This clonotype was observed a handful of times. The V and J genes are TRBV6-2 or TRBV6-3 and TRBJ1-5, with no clear D. V lost 2 bases, J lost 9 bases, and 14 bases lay in between. The CDR3 length is 14 residues. Looked up from germline, CDR1 is MNHEY and CDR2 is SVGEGT. CDR3 coding DNA: TGTGCCAGCAGTTACCGGGCAGGCGGAGGGCCCCAGCATTTT. It is translated as CASSYRAGGGPQHF.

The V and J genes are TRBV4-2 and TRBJ1-2; D not certain. Between the trimmed V and J ends, which lost 0 bases and 3 bases, there was a span of 11 bases. Per the germline V gene, CDR1 is LGHNA and CDR2 is YNFKEQ. The CDR3 contains 15 residues. The CDR3 protein is CASSQDPLGYYGYTF. The CDR3 bases are TGTGCCAGCAGCCAAGACCCGTTGGGGTACTATGGCTACACCTTC.

V gene TRBV24-1 combines with J gene TRBJ1-2; D might be TRBD1 (5 bases). The germline CDR1 and CDR2 sequences are KGHDR and SFDVKD. Between the trimmed V and J ends, which lost 5 bases and 1 base, there was a span of 10 bases. This CDR3 contains 14 residues. This CDR3 is CATSGQTNNYGYTF. CDR3 DNA sequence: TGTGCCACCAGTGGACAGACGAATAACTATGGCTACACCTTC.

A note on this clonotype: Compared with germline, one end of the junction differs, possibly owing to a read error. The V gene is TRBV13, the J gene TRBJ2-4, with a tentative D call TRBD1 (5 bases). The J call is in doubt because the DNA end fits TRBJ2-7 better. Looked up from germline, CDR1 is PRHDT and CDR2 is FYEKMQ (reference sequence). The CDR3 is 13 amino acids. Written as DNA, the CDR3 is TGTGCCGGCAGTCCAAAGACAGTCTACGAGCAGTACTTC. The encoded protein is CAGSPKTVYEQYF.

In its sample, this clonotype was seen a few times. V gene TRBV20-1 combines with J gene TRBJ1-1; D ambiguous. Germline CDR1 is DFQATT and CDR2 is SNEGSKA (reference sequence). This CDR3 is built from 14 residues. Trimming removed 2 bases at V and 0 bases at J, with 10 bases between. The CDR3 DNA reads TGCAGTGCTAGATTAGATACCATGAACACTGAAGCTTTCTTT. It specifies CSARLDTMNTEAFF.

The DNA of the CDR3 is TGTGCCAGCAGCTCCTACCGGGGGGCTTTTTCCAATGAGCAGTTCTTC. Translating it yields CASSSYRGAFSNEQFF. The V gene is TRBV7-6, the J gene TRBJ2-1; weak D call: TRBD2 (7 bases). V lost 4 bases to trimming and J lost 6 bases, with 19 bases between them. CDR1 is SGHVS and CDR2 is FNYEAQ in the germline V gene. The CDR3 totals 16 residues.

This clonotype appeared many times. The chain's CDR3 is CASTSTGGRFRQYF. CDR3 coding DNA: TGTGCCAGCACCTCGACAGGGGGAAGGTTTAGGCAGTACTTC. V and J are TRBV6-5 and TRBJ2-5, with TRBD1 identical over 9 bases. CDR1 MNHEY and CDR2 SVGAGI come from the germline V gene. Unmatched junction bases numbered 14, after V lost 7 bases and J lost 11 bases. This CDR3 is 14 amino acids long.

The chain carries TRBV7-2 and TRBJ2-1, with D tentatively TRBD1 (5 bases). This CDR3 is 15 amino acids long. Trimming shortened V by 5 bases and J by 3 bases, and 14 bases separated the two germline ends. Germline-derived CDR1 and CDR2 are SGHTA and FQGNSA. CDR3 sequence reads: CASSVRGSDYNEQFF. The CDR3 DNA reads TGTGCCAGCAGCGTAAGGGGTTCTGACTACAATGAGCAGTTCTTC.

This chain uses TRBV20-1 with TRBJ2-4; possibly TRBD2 for D (5 bases). Germline CDR1 DFQATT, CDR2 SNEGSKA (reference sequence). V was cut by 6 bases and J by 4 bases, with 16 bases left in between. This CDR3 has 14 residues. The CDR3 DNA reads TGCAGTGCACCCGCGGAGCCGGGGAAAAACATTCAGTACTTC. Its protein product is CSAPAEPGKNIQYF.

This clonotype was seen only a few times. The chain joins TRBV3-1 to TRBJ1-2; 9 nucleotides match TRBD1. Germline lookup yields CDR1 LGHDT and CDR2 YNNKEL (reference sequence). The CDR3 spans 14 residues. J was trimmed by 5 bases and V by 4 bases; bases with no gene match: 5. The CDR3 sequence is CASSLRDRAYGYTF. In nucleotides, the CDR3 is TGTGCCAGCAGCCTCCGGGACAGGGCTTATGGCTACACCTTC.

The chain recombines TRBV27 with TRBJ2-3; 10 bases agree with TRBD1. The J segment lost 4 bases and the V segment lost 10 bases, leaving 14 bases of the junction unmatched. The germline gives CDR1 MNHEY, CDR2 SMNVEV (reference sequence). This CDR3 is 16 amino acids long. CDR3 DNA: TGTGCCACGGGACCTAGACAGGGGGCAACTGCAGATACGCAGTATTTT. Protein sequence: CATGPRQGATADTQYF.